A single sample is the source of the 19 T cell receptor beta chains below, sequenced in a study of T cells in Graves' hyperthyroidism and ophthalmopathy (dated by TCRdb to about 2019). The library was built by means of multiplex PCR. Sequencing was performed on an Illumina HiSeq 2000. The TCR beta CDR3 regions were amplified from the RNA transcripts. The TCR CDR3 was subjected to a first round of RT-PCR using the HTBI primer set and the Qiagen OneStep RT-PCR kit. In-frame beta chains were kept once TCRdb had trimmed the public reads at Q25 with fastp and called clones with MiXCR. Entries are consolidated by CDR3 protein sequence, retaining the most common genes and DNA. The sample includes about 350,000 distinct CDR3 sequences, with approximately 15% observed a single time. The ten largest clones take up around 25% of the sample. Sequenced input: blood. The receptors originated from a woman in her twenties or thirties with Graves' hyperthyroidism.

This clonotype has just a few counts. V and J are TRBV12-3 or TRBV12-4 and TRBJ1-2, with a tentative D call TRBD1 (5 bases). V was trimmed by 6 bases and J by 2 bases, leaving 13 bases between them. The CDR3 spans 14 residues. The CDR3 spells CASRPQGSNYGYTF. The CDR3 DNA is TGTGCCAGCAGGCCGCAGGGATCGAACTATGGCTACACCTTC.

V is TRBV24-1 and J is TRBJ2-2, with unresolved D. V was cut by 5 bases and J by 5 bases, with 14 bases left in between. The CDR3 extends over 15 amino acids. CDR1 and CDR2 (germline): KGHDR, SFDVKD. CDR3 in DNA: TGTGCCACCAGTGCCCCCAATCCGGATACCGGGGAGCTGTTTTTT. Translated: CATSAPNPDTGELFF.

This CDR3 reads CASTGAWGDTQYF. For the CDR3, the DNA is TGCGCCAGCACGGGAGCTTGGGGAGATACGCAGTATTTT. The chain is built from TRBV5-1 and TRBJ2-3, with D perhaps matching TRBD2 (6 bases). The germline V gene encodes CDR1 SGHRS and CDR2 YFSETQ. Between the trimmed V and J ends, which lost 6 bases and 5 bases, there was a span of 13 bases. The CDR3 covers 13 residues.

Comments on this clonotype: This sequence may be a read error, since a much larger clone differs from it by one base. The chain links TRBV24-1 to TRBJ2-1, with a weak D call TRBD2 (6 bases). The CDR3 has 13 amino acids. Germline CDR1 is KGHDR and CDR2 is SFDVKD. V was shortened by 5 bases and J by 9 bases, with 13 bases between the two germline ends. The CDR3 nucleotides read TGTGCCACCAGTGTTGGCGGGAAGATTGAGCAGTTCTTC. Protein sequence: CATSVGGKIEQFF.

There are many counts of this clonotype. V and J are TRBV2 and TRBJ1-5; 9 bases match TRBD1. This CDR3 has 14 amino acids. Germline V CDR1 and CDR2: SNHLY, FYNNEI. V lost 6 bases, J lost 6 bases, and 6 bases stayed unmatched. The CDR3 nucleotides read TGTGCCAGCAGCCCCGGGACAGGGAGTCAGCCCCAGCATTTT. Translated, it gives CASSPGTGSQPQHF.

This clonotype has a handful of counts. CDR3 region: CASSQDDRGSYEQYF. The CDR3 coding sequence is TGCGCCAGCAGCCAAGACGACAGGGGTTCCTACGAGCAGTACTTC. The V gene is TRBV4-3, the J gene TRBJ2-7; TRBD1 agrees at 8 bases. The germline V gene has CDR1 LGHNA and CDR2 YSLEER. The CDR3 totals 15 residues. V was pared by 0 bases and J by 1 base, with 2 bases of the junction left unmatched.

This clonotype occurred many times. This chain uses TRBV11-2 with TRBJ2-3; a weak D match, TRBD2 (5 bases). The germline V and J ends were trimmed by 5 bases and 2 bases, with 8 bases remaining between them. The length of the CDR3 is 13 residues. Germline values: CDR1 SGHAT, CDR2 FQNNGV. The CDR3 DNA reads as TGTGCCAGCAGCCGTGACTACACAGATACGCAGTATTTT. As protein: CASSRDYTDTQYF.

This clonotype was found many times. This rearrangement joins TRBV20-1 to TRBJ2-1; 7 bases map to TRBD2. CDR3 length: 13 residues. Germline-derived CDR1 and CDR2 are DFQATT and SNEGSKA (reference sequence). J gave up 6 bases and V 7 bases, and 9 bases lay outside the gene matches. CDR3 protein: CSVPGLHPNEQFF. DNA for the CDR3: TGCAGTGTTCCGGGACTACACCCCAATGAGCAGTTCTTC.

In its sample, this clonotype was seen many times. The chain has TRBV29-1 and TRBJ1-5; D gene ambiguous. The CDR3 is 12 residues long. In germline, CDR1 is SQVTM, CDR2 ANQGSEA. Trimming shortened V by 4 bases and J by 8 bases, and 12 bases separated the two germline ends. Here the CDR3 reads CSVGQTGEPQHF. CDR3 bases: TGCAGCGTTGGACAAACCGGGGAGCCCCAGCATTTT.

This clonotype was detected ten times or more. The chain recombines TRBV2 with TRBJ1-6; D gene unclear. Germline V gene data show CDR1 as SNHLY and CDR2 as FYNNEI. The CDR3 is made up of 11 amino acids. The V and J ends lost 7 bases and 8 bases respectively, with 6 bases between them. CDR3 sequence reads: CASNRDSPLHF. CDR3 nucleotide sequence: TGTGCCAGCAACCGAGATTCACCCCTCCACTTT.

This clonotype showed up many times. The chain couples TRBV30 to TRBJ1-4; 10 bases are a match to TRBD1. CDR1 is GTSNPN and CDR2 is SVGIG in the germline V gene (reference sequence). Losses at the gene ends were 3 bases for V and 8 bases for J; bases not matched to a gene: 6. CDR3 length: 14 amino acids. Here the CDR3 DNA reads TGTGCCTGGAGGTGGACAGGGGGTGGCGAAAAACTGTTTTTT. It encodes CAWRWTGGGEKLFF.

This clonotype has more than one count but fewer than ten. The V call is TRBV29-1, the J call TRBJ1-5; a possible D gene is TRBD1 (5 bases). Germline lookup yields CDR1 SQVTM and CDR2 ANQGSEA. Between the trimmed V and J ends, which lost 4 bases and 4 bases, there was a span of 14 bases. The CDR3 contains 14 residues. This CDR3 reads CSVVCRDGNQPQHF. The CDR3 nucleotides read TGCAGCGTTGTATGCCGGGACGGGAATCAGCCCCAGCATTTT.

The rearrangement links TRBV4-2 to TRBJ1-5, with a weak D call TRBD1 (5 bases). V lost 1 base, J lost 0 bases, and 13 bases lay in between. Germline loops: CDR1 LGHNA, CDR2 YNFKEQ. The CDR3 is 17 residues long. Written as DNA, the CDR3 is TGTGCCAGCAGCCAAGGGACAAAAAGATATAGCAATCAGCCCCAGCATTTT. Translation: CASSQGTKRYSNQPQHF.

The sample holds many counts of this clonotype. The V gene is TRBV7-6, the J gene TRBJ2-3; 14 bases map to TRBD2. J lost 6 bases, V lost 4 bases, and 3 bases had no gene match. The CDR3 runs to 15 residues. The V gene's germline CDR1 is SGHVS and CDR2 FNYEAQ. The CDR3 loop is CASSSWTSGRDTQYF. The CDR3 bases are TGTGCCAGCAGCTCGTGGACTAGCGGGAGGGATACGCAGTATTTT.

The V call is TRBV20-1, the J call TRBJ2-1; 8 bases are a match to TRBD2. The ends lost 3 bases at V and 10 bases at J; junction bases unmatched: 17. Per germline, CDR1 DFQATT and CDR2 SNEGSKA (reference sequence). This CDR3 is built from 16 residues. The chain's CDR3 is CSASGGSGAGEREQFF. In DNA form, the CDR3 reads TGCAGTGCTAGCGGGGGTAGCGGAGCGGGAGAGAGAGAGCAGTTCTTC.

This clonotype was picked up many times. The chain has TRBV11-2 and TRBJ1-3, with D perhaps TRBD1 (6 bases). The CDR3 extends over 15 amino acids. CDR1 and CDR2 from the germline V gene are SGHAT and FQNNGV. V shed 3 bases and J shed 8 bases, with 17 bases lying between them. DNA of the CDR3: TGTGCCAGCAGCTTGATGGGGGCTTACATGGACACCATATATTTT. Its protein is CASSLMGAYMDTIYF. The whole variable domain, remainder taken from reference TRBV11-2 and TRBJ1-3, is EAGVAQSPRYKIIEKRQSVAFWCNPISGHATLYWYQQILGQGPKLLIQFQNNGVVDDSQLPKDRFSAERLKGVDSTLKIQPAKLEDSAVYLCASSLMGAYMDTIYFGEGSWLTVV.

This clonotype has a count of ten or more. V is TRBV30 and J is TRBJ2-7; no clear D gene. Germline V gene data show CDR1 as GTSNPN and CDR2 as SVGIG (reference sequence). Trimming stripped 4 bases from V and 0 bases from J, with 13 bases between. This CDR3 contains 14 residues. CDR3 nucleotide sequence: TGTGCCTGGACCTCTGGCTACACCTCCTACGAGCAGTACTTC. This sequence encodes CAWTSGYTSYEQYF. Looking up the rest from reference TRBV30 and TRBJ2-7 gives the full variable domain: SQTIHQWPATLVQPVGSPLSLECTVEGTSNPNLYWYRQAAGRGLQLLFYSVGIGQISSEVPQNLSASRPQDRQFILSSKKLLLSDSGFYLCAWTSGYTSYEQYFGPGTRLTVT.

Concerning this clonotype: This may arise from a read error, as a much more abundant clone is one base away. The V call is TRBV19, the J call TRBJ1-1, with TRBD1 as a possible D gene (6 bases). The CDR3 totals 16 residues. The germline CDR1 and CDR2 sequences are LNHDA and SQIVND (reference sequence). CDR3: CVSSIEGGRQYTEAFF. CDR3 DNA: TGTGTCAGTAGTATAGAGGGGGGCAGGCAATACACTGAAGCTTTCTTT.

The chain couples TRBV7-3 to TRBJ2-5; 9 nucleotides align to TRBD2. The CDR3 sequence is 16 residues long. V lost 1 base to trimming and J lost 0 bases; unmatched junction nucleotides: 3. Germline lookup yields CDR1 SGHTA and CDR2 FQGTGA. CDR3 sequence reads: CASSLKWTSDQETQYF. The CDR3 nucleotides are TGTGCCAGCAGCTTAAAGTGGACTAGCGACCAAGAGACCCAGTACTTC.